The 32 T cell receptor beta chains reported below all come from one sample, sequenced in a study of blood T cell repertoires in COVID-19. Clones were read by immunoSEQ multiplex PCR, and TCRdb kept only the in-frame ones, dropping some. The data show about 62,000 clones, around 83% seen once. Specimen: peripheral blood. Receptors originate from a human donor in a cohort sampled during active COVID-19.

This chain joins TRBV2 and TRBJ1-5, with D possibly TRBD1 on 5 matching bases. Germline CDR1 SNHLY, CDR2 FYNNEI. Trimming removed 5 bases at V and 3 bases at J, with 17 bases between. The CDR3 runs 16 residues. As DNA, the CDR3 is TGTGCCAGCAGTCTTCAGGGCCCACGATTCAATCAGCCCCAGCATTTT. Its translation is CASSLQGPRFNQPQHF.

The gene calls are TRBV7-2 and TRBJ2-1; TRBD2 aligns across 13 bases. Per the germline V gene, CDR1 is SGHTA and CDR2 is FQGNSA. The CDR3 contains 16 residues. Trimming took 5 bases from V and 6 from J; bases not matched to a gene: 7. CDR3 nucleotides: TGTGCCAGCAGCCCGTGGACTAGCGGGGGCTTCAATGAGCAGTTCTTC. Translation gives CASSPWTSGGFNEQFF.

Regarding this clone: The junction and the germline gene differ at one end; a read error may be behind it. The CDR3 sequence is CASSFPGSTDTQYF. The CDR3 DNA is TGTGCCAGCAGCTTTCCCGGGAGCACGGATACGCAGTATTTT. The V gene is TRBV7-2, the J gene TRBJ2-3, with a possible D match to TRBD2 (6 bases). The germline CDR1 and CDR2 sequences are SGHTA and FQGNSA. The CDR3 spans 14 residues.

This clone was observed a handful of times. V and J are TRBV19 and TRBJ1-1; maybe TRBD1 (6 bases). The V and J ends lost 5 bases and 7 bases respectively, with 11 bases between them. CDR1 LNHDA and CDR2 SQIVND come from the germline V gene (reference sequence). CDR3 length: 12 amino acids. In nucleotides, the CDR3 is TGTGCCAGTAGTCCCCGGACAGTTGAAGCTTTCTTT. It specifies CASSPRTVEAFF.

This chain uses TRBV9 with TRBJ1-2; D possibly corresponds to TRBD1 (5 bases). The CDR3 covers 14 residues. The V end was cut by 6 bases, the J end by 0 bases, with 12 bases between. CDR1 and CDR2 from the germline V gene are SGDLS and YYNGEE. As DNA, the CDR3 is TGTGCCAGCACTCGTGGGGGGACTAACTATGGCTACACCTTC. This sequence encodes CASTRGGTNYGYTF. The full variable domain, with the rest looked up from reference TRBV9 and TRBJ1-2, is DSGVTQTPKHLITATGQRVTLRCSPRSGDLSVYWYQQSLDQGLQFLIQYYNGEERAKGNILERFSAQQFPDLHSELNLSSLELGDSALYFCASTRGGTNYGYTFGSGTRLTVV.

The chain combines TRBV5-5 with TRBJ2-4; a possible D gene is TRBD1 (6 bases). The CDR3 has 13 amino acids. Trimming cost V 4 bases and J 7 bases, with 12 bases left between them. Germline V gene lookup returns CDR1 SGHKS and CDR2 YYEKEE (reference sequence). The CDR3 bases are TGTGCCAGCAGCCCACAGGGTTATAACATTCAGTACTTC. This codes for CASSPQGYNIQYF. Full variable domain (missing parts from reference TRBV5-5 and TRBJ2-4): DAGVTQSPTHLIKTRGQQVTLRCSPISGHKSVSWYQQVLGQGPQFIFQYYEKEERGRGNFPDRFSARQFPNYSSELNVNALLLGDSALYLCASSPQGYNIQYFGAGTRLSVL.

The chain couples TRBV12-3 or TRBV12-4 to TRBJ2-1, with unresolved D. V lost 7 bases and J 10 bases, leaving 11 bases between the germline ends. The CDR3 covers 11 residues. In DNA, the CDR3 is TGTGCCAGCACCTCCACCCAGGAGCAGTTCTTC. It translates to CASTSTQEQFF.

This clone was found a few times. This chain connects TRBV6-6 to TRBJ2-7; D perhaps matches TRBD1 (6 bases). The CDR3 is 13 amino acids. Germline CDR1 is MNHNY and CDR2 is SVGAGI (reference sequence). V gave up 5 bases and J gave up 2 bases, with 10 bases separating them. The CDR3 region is CASSPGQTYEQYF. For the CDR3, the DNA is TGTGCCAGCAGTCCTGGACAGACCTACGAGCAGTACTTC.

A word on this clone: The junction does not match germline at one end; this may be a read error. The CDR3 sequence: CASSPSQIGQGDTQYF. The CDR3 DNA reads TGTGCTAGCAGCCCTTCCCAGATCGGGCAGGGGGATACGCAGTATTTT. This chain connects TRBV7-7 to TRBJ2-3, with D possibly being TRBD1 (6 bases). Germline V lookup: CDR1 SSHAT, CDR2 FNYEAQ (reference sequence). This CDR3 has 16 amino acids.

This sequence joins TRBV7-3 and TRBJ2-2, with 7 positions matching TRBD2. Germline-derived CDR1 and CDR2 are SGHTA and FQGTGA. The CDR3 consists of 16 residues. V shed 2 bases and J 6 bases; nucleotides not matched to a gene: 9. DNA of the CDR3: TGTGCCAGCAGCTTAGGCCAGGGAGGGATGGCCGGGGAGCTGTTTTTT. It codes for CASSLGQGGMAGELFF. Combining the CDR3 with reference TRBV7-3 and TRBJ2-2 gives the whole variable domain GAGVSQTPSNKVTEKGKYVELRCDPISGHTALYWYRQSLGQGPEFLIYFQGTGAADDSGLPNDRFFAVRPEGSVSTLKIQRTERGDSAVYLCASSLGQGGMAGELFFGEGSRLTVL.

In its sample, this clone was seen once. The CDR3 nucleotides read TGTGCCAGCAGTGAGGACACCTACGAGCAGTACTTC. This gives the protein CASSEDTYEQYF. The chain joins TRBV25-1 to TRBJ2-7; a weak D match, TRBD1 (5 bases). The germline CDR1 and CDR2 sequences are MGHDK and SYGVNS. Trimming shortened V by 3 bases and J by 2 bases, and 5 bases separated the two germline ends. The CDR3 totals 12 residues.

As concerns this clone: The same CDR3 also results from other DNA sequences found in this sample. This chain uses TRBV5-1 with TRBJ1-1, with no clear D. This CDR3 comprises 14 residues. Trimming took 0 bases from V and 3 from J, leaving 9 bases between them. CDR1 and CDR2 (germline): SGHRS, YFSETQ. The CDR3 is CASSLDPEDTEAFF. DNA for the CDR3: TGCGCCAGCAGCTTGGACCCAGAGGACACTGAAGCTTTCTTT.

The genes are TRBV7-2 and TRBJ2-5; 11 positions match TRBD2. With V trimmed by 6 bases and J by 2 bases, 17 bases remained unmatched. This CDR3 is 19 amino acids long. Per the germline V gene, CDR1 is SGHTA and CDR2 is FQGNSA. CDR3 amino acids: CASRSLAGGFRALQETQYF. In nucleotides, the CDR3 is TGTGCCAGCAGATCGCTAGCGGGGGGTTTCAGGGCCCTACAAGAGACCCAGTACTTC.

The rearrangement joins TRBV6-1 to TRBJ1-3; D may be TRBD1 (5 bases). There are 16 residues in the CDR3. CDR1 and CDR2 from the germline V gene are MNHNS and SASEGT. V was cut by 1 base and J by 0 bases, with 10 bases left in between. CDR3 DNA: TGTGCCAGCAGTGAAGGGGGGGGTAGCTCTGGAAACACCATATATTTT. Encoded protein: CASSEGGGSSGNTIYF.

Here the CDR3 reads CASSLEVARRANYGYTF. DNA for the CDR3: TGCGCCAGCAGCTTGGAGGTCGCGAGGCGAGCTAACTATGGCTACACCTTC. This rearrangement joins TRBV5-1 to TRBJ1-2; D uncertain. V lost 0 bases and J lost 0, with 15 bases in between. Germline lookup yields CDR1 SGHRS and CDR2 YFSETQ. CDR3 length equals 17 residues.

The CDR3, as DNA: TGTGCCAGCAGTGAGGACAGGCACTCTGGAAACACCATATATTTT. Protein product: CASSEDRHSGNTIYF. The gene calls are TRBV6-1 and TRBJ1-3; the match to TRBD1 covers 7 bases. V was clipped by 3 bases and J by 0 bases; unmatched bases: 2. The germline V gene encodes CDR1 MNHNS and CDR2 SASEGT. This CDR3 has 15 residues.

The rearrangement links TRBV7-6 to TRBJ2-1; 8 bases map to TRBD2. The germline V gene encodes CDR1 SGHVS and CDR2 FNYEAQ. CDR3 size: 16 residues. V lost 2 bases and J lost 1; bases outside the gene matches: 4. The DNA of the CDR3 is TGTGCCAGCAGCTTAACTAGCGGCATTTCCTACAATGAGCAGTTCTTC. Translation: CASSLTSGISYNEQFF.

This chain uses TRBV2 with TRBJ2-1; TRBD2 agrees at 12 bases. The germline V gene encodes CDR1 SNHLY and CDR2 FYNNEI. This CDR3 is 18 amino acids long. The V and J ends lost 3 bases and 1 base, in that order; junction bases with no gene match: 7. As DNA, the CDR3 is TGTGCCAGCAGTGAGGTTCTAGCGGGGGGGCTGTCCTACAATGAGCAGTTCTTC. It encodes CASSEVLAGGLSYNEQFF.

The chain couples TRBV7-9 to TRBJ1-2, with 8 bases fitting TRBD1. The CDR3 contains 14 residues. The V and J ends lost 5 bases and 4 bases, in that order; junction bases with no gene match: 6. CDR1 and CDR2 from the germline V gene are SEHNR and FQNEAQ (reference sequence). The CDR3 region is CASSREGQVYGYTF. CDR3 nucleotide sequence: TGTGCCAGCAGCAGAGAGGGACAGGTCTATGGCTACACCTTC.

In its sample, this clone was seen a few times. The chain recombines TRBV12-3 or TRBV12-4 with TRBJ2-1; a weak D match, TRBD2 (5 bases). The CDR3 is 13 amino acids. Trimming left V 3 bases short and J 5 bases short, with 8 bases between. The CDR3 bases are TGTGCCAGCAGTTTTCGAGCGGACAATGAGCAGTTCTTC. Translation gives CASSFRADNEQFF.

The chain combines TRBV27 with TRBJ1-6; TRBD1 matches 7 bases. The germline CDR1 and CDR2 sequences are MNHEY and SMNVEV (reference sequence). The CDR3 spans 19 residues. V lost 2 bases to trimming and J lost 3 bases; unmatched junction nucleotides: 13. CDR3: CASSLRNRGSPIYNSPLHF. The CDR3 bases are TGTGCCAGCAGTTTAAGGAACAGGGGTTCCCCGATCTATAATTCACCCCTCCACTTT.

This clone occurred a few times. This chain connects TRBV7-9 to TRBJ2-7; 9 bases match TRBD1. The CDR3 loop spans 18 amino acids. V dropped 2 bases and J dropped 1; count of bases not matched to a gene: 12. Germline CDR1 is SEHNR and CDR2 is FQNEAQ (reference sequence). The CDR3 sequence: CASSLSPDRDRASYEQYF. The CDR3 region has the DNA TGTGCCAGCAGCTTAAGTCCTGACCGGGACAGGGCTTCCTACGAGCAGTACTTC.

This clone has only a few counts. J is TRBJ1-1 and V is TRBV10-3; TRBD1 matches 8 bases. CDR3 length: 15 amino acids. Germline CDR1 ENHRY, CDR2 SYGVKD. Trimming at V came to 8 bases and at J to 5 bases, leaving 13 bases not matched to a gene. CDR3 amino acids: CAIPRDRTGRTEAFF. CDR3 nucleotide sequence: TGTGCCATCCCTCGAGACAGGACAGGGAGGACTGAAGCTTTCTTT.

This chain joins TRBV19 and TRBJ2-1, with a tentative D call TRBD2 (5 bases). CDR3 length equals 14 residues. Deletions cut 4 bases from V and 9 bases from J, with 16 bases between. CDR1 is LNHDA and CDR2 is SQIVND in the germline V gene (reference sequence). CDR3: CASSTRILGGEQFF. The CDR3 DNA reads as TGTGCCAGTAGTACTCGGATTCTTGGAGGTGAGCAGTTCTTC.

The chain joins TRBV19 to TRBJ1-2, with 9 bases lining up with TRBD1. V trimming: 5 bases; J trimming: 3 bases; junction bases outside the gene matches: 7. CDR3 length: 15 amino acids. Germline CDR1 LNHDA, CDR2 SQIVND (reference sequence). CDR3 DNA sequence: TGTGCCAGTAGTGCCACCGGGACAGGGCACTATGGCTACACCTTC. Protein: CASSATGTGHYGYTF. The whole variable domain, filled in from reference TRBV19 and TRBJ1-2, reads DGGITQSPKYLFRKEGQNVTLSCEQNLNHDAMYWYRQDPGQGLRLIYYSQIVNDFQKGDIAEGYSVSREKKESFPLTVTSAQKNPTAFYLCASSATGTGHYGYTFGSGTRLTVV.

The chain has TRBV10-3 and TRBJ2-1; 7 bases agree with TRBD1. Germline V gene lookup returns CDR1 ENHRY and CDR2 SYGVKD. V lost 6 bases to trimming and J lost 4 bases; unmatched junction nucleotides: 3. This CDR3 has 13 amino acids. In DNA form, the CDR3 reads TGTGCCATCAGAGGGACAGCATACAATGAGCAGTTCTTC. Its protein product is CAIRGTAYNEQFF.

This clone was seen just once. The CDR3, as DNA: TGTGCCAGCAGCTTACCTCGGGAGGATGGCTACACCTTC. This gives the protein CASSLPREDGYTF. The chain recombines TRBV7-9 with TRBJ1-2; D not certain. This CDR3 contains 13 residues. Germline values: CDR1 SEHNR, CDR2 FQNEAQ (reference sequence). V was shortened by 2 bases and J by 6 bases, with 10 bases between the two germline ends.

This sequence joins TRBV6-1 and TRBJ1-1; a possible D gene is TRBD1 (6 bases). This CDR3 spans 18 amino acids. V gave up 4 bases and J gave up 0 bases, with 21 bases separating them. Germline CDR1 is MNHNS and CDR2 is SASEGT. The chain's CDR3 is CASSGIKLTGTMNTEAFF. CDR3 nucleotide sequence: TGTGCCAGCAGTGGGATTAAGTTGACAGGCACCATGAACACTGAAGCTTTCTTT.

CDR3 in amino acids: CASSTVRGGRYNEQFF. CDR3 nucleotide sequence: TGTGCCAGTAGTACGGTTCGTGGGGGCCGCTACAATGAGCAGTTCTTC. V gene TRBV19 combines with J gene TRBJ2-1; D is possibly TRBD1 (6 bases). This CDR3 has 16 amino acids. The germline CDR1 and CDR2 sequences are LNHDA and SQIVND (reference sequence). Trimming removed 4 bases from V and 3 bases from J, with 16 bases in between.

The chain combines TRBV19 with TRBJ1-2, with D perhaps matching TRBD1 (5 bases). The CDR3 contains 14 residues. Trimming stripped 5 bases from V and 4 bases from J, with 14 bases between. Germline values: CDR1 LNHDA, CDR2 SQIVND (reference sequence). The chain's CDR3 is CASSPFHRSYGYTF. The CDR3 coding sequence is TGTGCCAGTAGTCCCTTCCACAGGAGCTATGGCTACACCTTC.

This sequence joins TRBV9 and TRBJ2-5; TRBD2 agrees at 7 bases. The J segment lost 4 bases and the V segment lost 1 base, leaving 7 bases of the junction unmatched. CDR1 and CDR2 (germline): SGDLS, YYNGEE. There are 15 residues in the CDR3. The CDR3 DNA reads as TGTGCCAGCAGCGTAATACGGGGGGAGGGAGAGACCCAGTACTTC. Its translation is CASSVIRGEGETQYF.

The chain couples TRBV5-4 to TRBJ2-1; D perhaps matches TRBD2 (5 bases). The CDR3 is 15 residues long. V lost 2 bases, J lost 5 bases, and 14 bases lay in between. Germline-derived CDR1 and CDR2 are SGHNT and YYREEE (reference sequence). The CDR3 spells CASSFPREGHNEQFF. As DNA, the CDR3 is TGTGCCAGCAGCTTCCCTCGAGAGGGCCACAATGAGCAGTTCTTC.